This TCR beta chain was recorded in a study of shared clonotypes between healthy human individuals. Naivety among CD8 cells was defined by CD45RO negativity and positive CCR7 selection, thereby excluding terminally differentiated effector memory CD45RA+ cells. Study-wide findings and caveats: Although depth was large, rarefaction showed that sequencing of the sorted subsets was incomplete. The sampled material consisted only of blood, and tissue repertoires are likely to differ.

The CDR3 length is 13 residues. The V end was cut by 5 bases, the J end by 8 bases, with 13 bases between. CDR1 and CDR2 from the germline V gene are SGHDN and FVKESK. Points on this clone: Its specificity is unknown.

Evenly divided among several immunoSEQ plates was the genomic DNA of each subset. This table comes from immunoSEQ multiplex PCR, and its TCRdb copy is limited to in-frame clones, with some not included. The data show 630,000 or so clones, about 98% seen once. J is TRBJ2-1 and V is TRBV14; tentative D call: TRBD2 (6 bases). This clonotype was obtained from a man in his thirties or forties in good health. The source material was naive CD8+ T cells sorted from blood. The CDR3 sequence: CASSSLAWYEQFF. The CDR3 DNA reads TGTGCCAGCAGCTCTCTAGCGTGGTATGAGCAGTTCTTC.